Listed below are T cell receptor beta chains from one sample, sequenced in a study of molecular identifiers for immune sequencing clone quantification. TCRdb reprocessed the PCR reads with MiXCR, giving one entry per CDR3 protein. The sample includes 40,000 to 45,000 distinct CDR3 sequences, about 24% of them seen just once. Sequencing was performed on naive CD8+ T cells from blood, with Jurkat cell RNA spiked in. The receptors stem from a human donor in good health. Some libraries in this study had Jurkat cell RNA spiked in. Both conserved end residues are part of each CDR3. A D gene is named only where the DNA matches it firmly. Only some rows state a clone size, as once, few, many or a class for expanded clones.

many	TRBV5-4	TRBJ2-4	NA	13	TGTGCCAGCAGCGACGGGACTGAAAACATTCAGTACTTC	CASSDGTENIQYF
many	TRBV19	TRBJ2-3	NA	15	TGTGCCAGTAGTATAGAGGGAGACCCCGCAGATACGCAGTATTTT	CASSIEGDPADTQYF
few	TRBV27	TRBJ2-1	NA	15	TGTGCCAGCAGCCGGGGACCGAGGGGTTACAATGAGCAGTTCTTC	CASSRGPRGYNEQFF
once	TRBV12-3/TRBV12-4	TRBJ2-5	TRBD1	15	TGTGCCAGCAGTCCCTGGGACAGGGTGATAAAGCCCCAATACTTC	CASSPWDRVIKPQYF
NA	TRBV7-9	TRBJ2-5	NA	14	TGTGCCAGCAGCTCGCCGGAGGACAGAGAGACCCAGTACTTC	CASSSPEDRETQYF
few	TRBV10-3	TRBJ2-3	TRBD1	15	TGTGCCACCGGGCCGGGACAGGGGGTGTCAGATACGCAGTATTTT	CATGPGQGVSDTQYF
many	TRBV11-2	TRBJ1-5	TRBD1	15	TGTGCCAGCAGCGAGGGACAGGTCAACAATCAGCCCCAGCATTTT	CASSEGQVNNQPQHF
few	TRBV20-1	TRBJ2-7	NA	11	TGCAGTGCTAGCCCCGTCAACGAGCAGTACTTC	CSASPVNEQYF
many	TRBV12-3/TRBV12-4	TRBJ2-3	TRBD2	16	TGTGCCAGCAGTGGGCGGACTAGCGGCTCCACAGATACGCAGTATTTT	CASSGRTSGSTDTQYF
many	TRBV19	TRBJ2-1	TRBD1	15	TGTGCCAGTAGTCCTCCGTCAGGGACAGTCAATGAGCAGTTCTTC	CASSPPSGTVNEQFF
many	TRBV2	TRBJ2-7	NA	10	TGTGCCAGCGGGACCTACGAGCAGTACTTC	CASGTYEQYF
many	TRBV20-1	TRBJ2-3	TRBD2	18	TGCAGTGCTAGAGATCCACTAGCGGGAGGCCCTAGCACAGATACGCAGTATTTT	CSARDPLAGGPSTDTQYF
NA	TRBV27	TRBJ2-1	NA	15	TGTGCCAGCAGTTTAACCCTAGTGGGGGGTAATGAGCAGTTCTTC	CASSLTLVGGNEQFF
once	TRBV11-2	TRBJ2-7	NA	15	TGTGCCAGCAGCTTGAGGGGGGGTCCGTCCTACGAGCAGTACTTC	CASSLRGGPSYEQYF
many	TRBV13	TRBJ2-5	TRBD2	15	TGTGCCAGCAGCACGACTAGCGGGACCCCAGAGACCCAGTACTTC	CASSTTSGTPETQYF
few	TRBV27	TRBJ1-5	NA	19	TGTGCCAGCAGTCTCTACGGGACAAACTATGGACTAAGCAATCAGCCCCAGCATTTT	CASSLYGTNYGLSNQPQHF
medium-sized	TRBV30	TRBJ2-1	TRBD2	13	TGTGCCTGGAGTGGCGGGGGGGCCGGTGAGCAGTTCTTC	CAWSGGGAGEQFF
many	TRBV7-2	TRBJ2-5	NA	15	TGTGCCAGCAGCTTAGACGGACGGTGGGAAGAGACCCAGTACTTC	CASSLDGRWEETQYF
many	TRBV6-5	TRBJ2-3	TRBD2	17	TGTGCCAGCAGTTACTCCTGGGGAGGGCTAGGCACAGATACGCAGTATTTT	CASSYSWGGLGTDTQYF
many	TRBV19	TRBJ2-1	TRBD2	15	TGTGCCAGTAGGACCGGGACTAGAGGCTACAATGAGCAGTTCTTC	CASRTGTRGYNEQFF
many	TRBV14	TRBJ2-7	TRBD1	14	TGTGCCAGCAGCCACGGGACAGGGGTATACGAGCAGTACTTC	CASSHGTGVYEQYF
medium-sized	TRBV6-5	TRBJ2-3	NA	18	TGTGCCAGCAGTTACTCGATCAGAGGGGAGCTTACCACAGATACGCAGTATTTT	CASSYSIRGELTTDTQYF
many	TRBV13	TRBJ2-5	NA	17	TGTGCCAGCAGCTTAGAGTCCGGGGGTGGCCTAGGGGAGACCCAGTACTTC	CASSLESGGGLGETQYF
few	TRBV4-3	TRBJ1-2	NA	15	TGCGCCAGCAGCCAAGACAGGGCTCTGGGCTATGGCTACACCTTC	CASSQDRALGYGYTF
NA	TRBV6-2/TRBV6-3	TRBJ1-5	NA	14	TGTGCCAGCAGTTACACCGATAGCAATCAGCCCCAGCATTTT	CASSYTDSNQPQHF
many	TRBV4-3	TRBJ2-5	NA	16	TGCGCCAGCAGCCAAGATAGGTATTTGGGGTTGGAGACCCAGTACTTC	CASSQDRYLGLETQYF
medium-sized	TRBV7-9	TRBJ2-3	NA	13	TGTGCCAGCAGCTTAGCGCTCGTCAATACGCAGTATTTT	CASSLALVNTQYF
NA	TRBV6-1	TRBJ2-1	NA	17	TGTGCCAGCAGTGAAGCAGTCCCTACCTCTTCCAAGAATGAGCAGTTCTTC	CASSEAVPTSSKNEQFF
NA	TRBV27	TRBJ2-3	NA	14	TGTGCCAGCAGTGAAGCGGGCGGCGTGGATCCGCAGTATTTT	CASSEAGGVDPQYF
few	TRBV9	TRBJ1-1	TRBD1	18	TGTGCCAGCAGCGTAGCTACGGGACAGGGGACGGCCCCGACTGAAGCTTTCTTT	CASSVATGQGTAPTEAFF
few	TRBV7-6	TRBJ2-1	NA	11	TGTGCCAGCAGCTTAGTCGGTGAGCAGTTCTTC	CASSLVGEQFF
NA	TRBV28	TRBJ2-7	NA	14	TGTGCCAGCAGTACTCAGACAGCCACCTACGAGCAGTACTTC	CASSTQTATYEQYF
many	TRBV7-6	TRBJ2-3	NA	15	TGTGCCAGCAGCTGGTACGACAGGGAGGGAGATACGCAGTATTTT	CASSWYDREGDTQYF
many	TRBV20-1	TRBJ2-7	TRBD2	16	TGCAGTGCTAGAGTTTTGACTAGCGGGAGGGAGTACGAGCAGTACTTC	CSARVLTSGREYEQYF
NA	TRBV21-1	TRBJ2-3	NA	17	TGTGCCAGCAGCAAGATCGGGACAGGGGGGTTGGCAGATACGCAGTATTTT	CASSKIGTGGLADTQYF
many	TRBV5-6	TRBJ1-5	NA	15	TGTGCCAGCAGCGAGGGTGGAATCGGCAATCAGCCCCAGCATTTT	CASSEGGIGNQPQHF
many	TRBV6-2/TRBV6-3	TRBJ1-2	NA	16	TGTGCCAGCAGTTACTCAACAGAAAGATACCTGTATGGCTACACCTTC	CASSYSTERYLYGYTF
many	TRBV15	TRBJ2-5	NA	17	TGTGCCACCAGCAGAGAGGGTTCGACAGGCTTCCAAGAGACCCAGTACTTC	CATSREGSTGFQETQYF
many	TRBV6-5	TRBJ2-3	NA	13	TGTGCCAGCAGTTACGCGGGCACAGATACGCAGTATTTT	CASSYAGTDTQYF
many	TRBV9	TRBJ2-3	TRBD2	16	TGTGCCAGCAGCGACCCCGGGACTAGCAGCTTGGATACGCAGTATTTT	CASSDPGTSSLDTQYF
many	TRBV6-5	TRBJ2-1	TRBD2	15	TGTGCCAGCAGAGTACTAGCGGGGGGGCAGGATGAGCAGTTCTTC	CASRVLAGGQDEQFF
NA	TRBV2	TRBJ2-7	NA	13	TGTGCCAGCAAGCAACAGGGAATTGGCGAGCAGTGCTTC	CASKQQGIGEQCF
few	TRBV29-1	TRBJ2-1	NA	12	TGCAGCGTTGAAGAGAACGGCAATGAGCAGTTCTTC	CSVEENGNEQFF
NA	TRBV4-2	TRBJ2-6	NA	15	TGTGCCAGCAGCCAAGACGGAGGTGGGGACAACGTCCTGACTTTC	CASSQDGGGDNVLTF
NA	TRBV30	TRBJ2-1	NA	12	TGTGCCTGGAGTGTAAACTACAATGAGCAGTTCTTC	CAWSVNYNEQFF
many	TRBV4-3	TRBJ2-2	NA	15	TGCGCCAGCAGCCAAGATGTCGGAAGCACCGGGGAGCTGTTTTTT	CASSQDVGSTGELFF
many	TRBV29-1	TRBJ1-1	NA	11	TGCAGCCCCCAAGATGACACTGAAGCTTTCTTT	CSPQDDTEAFF
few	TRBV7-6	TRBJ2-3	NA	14	TGTGCCAGCAGCTTAAGCCTGAACGCAGATACGCAGTATTTT	CASSLSLNADTQYF
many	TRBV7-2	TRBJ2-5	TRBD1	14	TGTGCCAGCAGCTTGCCGACAGGGCTAGAGACCCAGTACTTC	CASSLPTGLETQYF
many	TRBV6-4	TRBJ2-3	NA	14	TGTGCCAGCAGTGACTCTGTTAGCACAGATACGCAGTATTTT	CASSDSVSTDTQYF
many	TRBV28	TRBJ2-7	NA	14	TGTGCCAGCAGCGTAGGACAGTACTCCTACGAGCAGTACTTC	CASSVGQYSYEQYF
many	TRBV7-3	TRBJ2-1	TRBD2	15	TGTGCCAGCAGCCTAGCGGGAGTCGCCTACAATGAGCAGTTCTTC	CASSLAGVAYNEQFF
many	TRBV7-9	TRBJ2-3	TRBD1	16	TGTGCCAGCAGCCCCGGGGACAGTAAGTTCACAGATACGCAGTATTTT	CASSPGDSKFTDTQYF
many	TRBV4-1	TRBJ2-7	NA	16	TGCGCCAGCAGCCTGGCGTCAGGGGATTATTTTGACGAGCAGTACTTC	CASSLASGDYFDEQYF
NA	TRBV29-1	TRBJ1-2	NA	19	TGCAGCGTTGAGCCCCAGAAGGGGTCAGAGACTAGTGAATTCTATGGCTACACCTTC	CSVEPQKGSETSEFYGYTF
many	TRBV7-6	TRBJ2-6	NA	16	TGTGCCAGCAGCTTAGATAGGAGCTCTGGGGCCAACGTCCTGACTTTC	CASSLDRSSGANVLTF
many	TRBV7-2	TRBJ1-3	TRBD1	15	TGTGCCAGCAGCTTAGGGGACAGGGGAGGAAACACCATATATTTT	CASSLGDRGGNTIYF
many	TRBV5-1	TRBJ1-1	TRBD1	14	TGCGCCAGCAGCTTTGGACAGGGGGACACTGAAGCTTTCTTT	CASSFGQGDTEAFF
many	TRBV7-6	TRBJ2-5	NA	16	TGTGCCAGCAGCCCCCTCGTGGGGGTTGGCCAAGAGACCCAGTACTTC	CASSPLVGVGQETQYF